These 21 T cell receptor beta chains originate from one sample sequenced in a study of blood T cells in healthy people across ages (dated by TCRdb to the mid-2010s). Library prep was done by 5' RACE. TCRdb lists the instrument as Illumina HiSeq 2500. A second PCR of about 7 to 12 cycles was run with a J-beta primer mix and a sample-barcoded 5' primer. The public reads were run again by TCRdb, first through fastp at Q25 and then through MiXCR, and only productive beta chains were kept. Entries that share a CDR3 protein sequence are merged under the most common genes and DNA. This sample lists about 940,000 distinct CDR3 sequences; about 48% were detected once. Roughly 13% of the sample lies in the top ten. Material: blood. The origin of the receptors is a man aged 25 to 40 in good health.

Only a few counts were recorded for this clonotype. The chain has TRBV12-3 or TRBV12-4 and TRBJ2-1, with TRBD2 identical over 7 bases. The CDR3 has 14 residues. Germline trimming cut 6 bases from V and 6 bases from J; bases unmatched to any gene: 8. CDR3 nucleotide sequence: TGTGCCAGCAGCCCCCTACTAGCGAGCAATGAGCAGTTCTTC. It is translated as CASSPLLASNEQFF.

This clonotype occurred a few times. The chain has TRBV10-3 and TRBJ2-7; no reliable D call. Germline-derived CDR1 and CDR2 are ENHRY and SYGVKD. V was clipped by 2 bases and J by 2 bases, with 10 bases between them. CDR3 length: 14 residues. DNA of the CDR3: TGTGCCATCAGTGAGGAGGCGTACCCCTACGAGCAGTACTTC. This sequence encodes CAISEEAYPYEQYF.

This clonotype was counted a few times. The V call is TRBV3-1, the J call TRBJ2-7; the match to TRBD2 covers 7 bases. V lost 7 bases, J lost 3 bases, and 9 bases stayed unmatched. Germline V gene lookup returns CDR1 LGHDT and CDR2 YNNKEL (reference sequence). CDR3 length equals 14 residues. The CDR3 coding sequence is TGTGCCAGCACCCGGGGAGGGAGGTTCTACGAGCAGTACTTC. Protein: CASTRGGRFYEQYF.

The chain combines TRBV6-1 with TRBJ2-7; perhaps TRBD1 as D (6 bases). The J call could be wrong; TRBJ2-5 is a better fit for the DNA end. Germline V lookup: CDR1 MNHNS, CDR2 SASEGT. The CDR3 consists of 16 residues. The CDR3 protein is CASSESLNREWETQYF. DNA for the CDR3: TGTGCCAGCAGTGAAAGTTTAAACAGGGAGTGGGAGACCCAGTACTTC.

This chain links TRBV7-2 with TRBJ2-5; D is ambiguous. The DNA end favors TRBJ2-7, so the J call may be wrong. Germline V lookup: CDR1 SGHTA, CDR2 FQGNSA. This CDR3 is built from 13 residues. The CDR3 reads CASSLAPAREQYF. CDR3 nucleotide sequence: TGTGCCAGCAGCTTAGCCCCGGCACGCGAGCAGTACTTC.

The chain uses TRBV14 and TRBJ1-1; 9 positions agree with TRBD1. This CDR3 has 16 amino acids. Germline CDR1 reads SGHDN; CDR2 reads FVKESK. V shed 3 bases and J 5 bases; nucleotides not matched to a gene: 10. The DNA for the CDR3 is TGTGCCAGCAGCCAGCGCTCGGCGACAGGGGGTACTGAAGCTTTCTTT. Protein sequence: CASSQRSATGGTEAFF.

The gene calls are TRBV29-1 and TRBJ2-7; TRBD1 aligns across 8 bases. The CDR3 has 13 residues. Losses at the gene ends were 7 bases for V and 2 bases for J; bases not matched to a gene: 7. Germline lookup yields CDR1 SQVTM and CDR2 ANQGSEA. The CDR3 protein is CSGLDRATYEQYF. The CDR3 nucleotides read TGCAGCGGACTGGACAGGGCGACCTACGAGCAGTACTTC.

This clonotype was picked up a small number of times. The chain recombines TRBV6-5 with TRBJ1-1; no definite D call. CDR1 is MNHEY, CDR2 SVGAGI, per germline. V lost 0 bases and J lost 1, with 3 bases in between. The CDR3 is 13 amino acids. CDR3 DNA sequence: TGTGCCAGCAGTTACTCGACGAACACTGAAGCTTTCTTT. This sequence encodes CASSYSTNTEAFF.

This clonotype has a handful of counts. This chain links TRBV7-2 with TRBJ2-1; D possibly matches TRBD1 or TRBD2 (5 bases each). The CDR3 spans 15 residues. Trimming took off 3 bases at V and 10 bases at J, with 19 bases between the two ends. Germline assignment: CDR1 SGHTA and CDR2 FQGNSA. For the CDR3, the DNA is TGTGCCAGCAGCTTGGGGAATCTGGGGGTTGGCGAGCAGTTCTTC. Amino acids: CASSLGNLGVGEQFF.

The chain uses TRBV28 and TRBJ2-7; D unresolved. The CDR3 loop spans 13 amino acids. Germline CDR1 MDHEN, CDR2 SYDVKM. V lost 5 bases and J 3 bases, leaving 11 bases between the germline ends. In DNA, the CDR3 is TGTGCCAGCAGTCCAATGGGATTCTACGAGCAGTACTTC. The encoded protein is CASSPMGFYEQYF. The full variable domain, completed using reference TRBV28 and TRBJ2-7, is DVKVTQSSRYLVKRTGEKVFLECVQDMDHENMFWYRQDPGLGLRLIYFSYDVKMKEKGDIPEGYSVSREKKERFSLILESASTNQTSMYLCASSPMGFYEQYFGPGTRLTVT.

V usage is TRBV24-1 and J usage is TRBJ2-4, with 8 nucleotides matching TRBD1. Matching the DNA end better, TRBJ2-7 makes the J call doubtful. Per the germline V gene, CDR1 is KGHDR and CDR2 is SFDVKD. The CDR3 loop spans 16 amino acids. CDR3 nucleotides: TGTGCCACCAGTGATCCGACAGGGGATAGTACCTACGAGCAGTACTTC. This gives the protein CATSDPTGDSTYEQYF.

The rearrangement links TRBV20-1 to TRBJ2-5, with D perhaps matching TRBD1 (5 bases). From germline, CDR1 is DFQATT and CDR2 SNEGSKA (reference sequence). Trimming removed 0 bases at V and 11 bases at J, with 25 bases between. This CDR3 contains 16 residues. Here the CDR3 DNA reads TGCAGTGCTAGAGATCAAGGGGTACAACACCAAGCCGTACAGTACTTC. As protein: CSARDQGVQHQAVQYF.

The CDR3 DNA sequence: TGTGCCAGCAGCCCGAAGGGAGATACGCAGTATTTT. Amino acid sequence: CASSPKGDTQYF. The chain joins TRBV7-6 to TRBJ2-3, with D uncertain. V lost 5 bases and J lost 5, with 8 bases in between. The CDR3 totals 12 residues. The germline V gene has CDR1 SGHVS and CDR2 FNYEAQ.

This clonotype was seen a handful of times. V gene TRBV3-1 combines with J gene TRBJ2-3; D not certain. V was shortened by 2 bases and J by 1 base, with 13 bases between the two germline ends. The CDR3 covers 16 residues. The V gene's germline CDR1 is LGHDT and CDR2 YNNKEL (reference sequence). CDR3 protein: CASSQSLPGGTDTQYF. Here the CDR3 DNA reads TGTGCCAGCAGCCAATCCCTCCCTGGTGGCACAGATACGCAGTATTTT.

This chain connects TRBV5-1 to TRBJ1-1; D might be TRBD1 (6 bases). This CDR3 region has 14 residues. Germline assignment: CDR1 SGHRS and CDR2 YFSETQ. V lost 2 bases and J 4 bases, leaving 12 bases between the germline ends. The CDR3 is CASSFKGGATEAFF. CDR3 nucleotide sequence: TGCGCCAGCAGCTTCAAGGGGGGGGCCACTGAAGCTTTCTTT.

The chain employs TRBV5-1 and TRBJ2-7, with D perhaps matching TRBD1 (6 bases). Trimming removed 5 bases at V and 0 bases at J, with 12 bases between. The germline CDR1 and CDR2 sequences are SGHRS and YFSETQ. The CDR3 has 14 residues. CDR3 loop: CASSAEQGSYEQYF. The DNA of the CDR3 is TGCGCCAGCAGTGCGGAACAGGGCTCCTACGAGCAGTACTTC.

V is TRBV6-5 and J is TRBJ1-1; no clear D gene. Deletions cut 0 bases from V and 7 bases from J, with 12 bases between. Per the germline V gene, CDR1 is MNHEY and CDR2 is SVGAGI. CDR3 length: 14 residues. CDR3 amino acids: CASSYSAGSDEAFF. Here the CDR3 DNA reads TGTGCCAGCAGTTACTCTGCGGGGAGCGATGAAGCTTTCTTT.

The chain is built from TRBV11-3 and TRBJ2-7, with 11 bases matching TRBD2. Germline CDR1 and CDR2: SGHNT and YENEEA. V shed 4 bases and J 2 bases; nucleotides not matched to a gene: 7. The CDR3 is 16 residues long. CDR3 amino acids: CASSSAGTSGTYEQYF. CDR3 coding DNA: TGTGCCAGCAGCTCCGCCGGGACTAGCGGAACCTACGAGCAGTACTTC.

This clonotype has more than one count but fewer than ten. The chain has TRBV25-1 and TRBJ1-2, with D possibly matching TRBD1 (5 bases). The V and J ends lost 4 bases and 4 bases respectively, with 16 bases between them. Per germline, CDR1 MGHDK and CDR2 SYGVNS. The CDR3 has 15 amino acids. The CDR3 nucleotides are TGTGCCAGCAGTGCCCGGGACCCGAGCTTCTATGGCTACACCTTC. Residues: CASSARDPSFYGYTF.

This clonotype has ten or more counts. V and J are TRBV3-1 and TRBJ2-7, with D possibly matching TRBD1 (6 bases). The CDR3 totals 15 residues. Trimming cost V 4 bases and J 3 bases, with 16 bases left between them. Germline V gene data show CDR1 as LGHDT and CDR2 as YNNKEL (reference sequence). CDR3 in DNA: TGTGCCAGCAGCCTACACCTGGGACACTTCTACGAGCAGTACTTC. Amino acids: CASSLHLGHFYEQYF.

The chain has TRBV5-1 and TRBJ2-1, with D hard to call. CDR3 length equals 14 residues. CDR1 is SGHRS and CDR2 is YFSETQ in the germline V gene. Trimming cost V 0 bases and J 8 bases, with 12 bases left between them. Written as DNA, the CDR3 is TGCGCCAGCAGCTTGGCCGACGCAGGCGATGAGCAGTTCTTC. It specifies CASSLADAGDEQFF.